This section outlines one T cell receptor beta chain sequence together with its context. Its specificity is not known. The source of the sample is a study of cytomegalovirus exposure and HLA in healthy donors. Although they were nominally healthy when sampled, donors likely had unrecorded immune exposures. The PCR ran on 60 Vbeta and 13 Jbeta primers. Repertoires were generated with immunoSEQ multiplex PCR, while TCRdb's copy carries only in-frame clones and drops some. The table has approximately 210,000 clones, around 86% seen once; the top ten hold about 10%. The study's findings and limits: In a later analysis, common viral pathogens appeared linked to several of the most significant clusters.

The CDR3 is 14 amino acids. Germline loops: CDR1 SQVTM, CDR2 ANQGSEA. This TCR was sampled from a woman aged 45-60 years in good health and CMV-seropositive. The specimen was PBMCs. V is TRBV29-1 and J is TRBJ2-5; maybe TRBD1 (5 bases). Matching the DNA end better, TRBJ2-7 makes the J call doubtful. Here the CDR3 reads CSVRRESGLYEQYF. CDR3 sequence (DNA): TGCAGCGTCCGTCGAGAGTCAGGGCTGTACGAGCAGTACTTC.